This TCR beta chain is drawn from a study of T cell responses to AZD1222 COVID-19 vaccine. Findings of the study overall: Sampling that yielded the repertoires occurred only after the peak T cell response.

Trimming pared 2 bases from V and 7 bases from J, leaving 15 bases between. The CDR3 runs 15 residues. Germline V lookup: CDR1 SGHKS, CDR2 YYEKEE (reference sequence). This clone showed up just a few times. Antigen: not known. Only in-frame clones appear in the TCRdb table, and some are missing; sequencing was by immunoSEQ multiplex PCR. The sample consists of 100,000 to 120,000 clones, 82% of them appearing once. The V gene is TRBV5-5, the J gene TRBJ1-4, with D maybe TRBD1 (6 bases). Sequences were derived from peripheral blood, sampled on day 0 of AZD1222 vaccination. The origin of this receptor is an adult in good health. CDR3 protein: CASSFTGTSGEKLFF. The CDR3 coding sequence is TGTGCCAGCAGCTTTACCGGGACATCGGGTGAAAAACTGTTTTTT.